This T cell receptor (beta chain) was recovered during a study of neurological immune-mediated disorders. Findings and limits, study-wide: Across subjects, expanded clones had no CDR3 amino acid sequences in common, pointing to private repertoires in all groups. HTLV-1-associated myelopathy showed the most TCR clonal expansion; multiple sclerosis the least, below healthy controls.

With V trimmed by 6 bases and J by 8 bases, 8 bases remained unmatched. The CDR3 is 15 amino acids. The cDNA came from 5'RACE with 10-nucleotide random UMIs. MiXCR, run by TCRdb on the 5' RACE reads, gives a single entry per CDR3 protein. The table lists about 21,000 distinct CDR3 sequences, around 6% of them singletons. This clonotype was counted at least ten times. Its target is not known. Healthy controls comprised blood bank volunteers in Maryland, USA. The sample taken for sequencing was CD8+ T cells from blood. The gene calls are TRBV12-3 or TRBV12-4 and TRBJ2-1; 12 positions agree with TRBD2. The TCR sequence derives from a man in his late teens or twenties in good health. The CDR3 here is CASRPTSGGFDEQFF. In DNA form, the CDR3 reads TGTGCCAGCAGACCCACTAGCGGGGGGTTCGATGAGCAGTTCTTC.